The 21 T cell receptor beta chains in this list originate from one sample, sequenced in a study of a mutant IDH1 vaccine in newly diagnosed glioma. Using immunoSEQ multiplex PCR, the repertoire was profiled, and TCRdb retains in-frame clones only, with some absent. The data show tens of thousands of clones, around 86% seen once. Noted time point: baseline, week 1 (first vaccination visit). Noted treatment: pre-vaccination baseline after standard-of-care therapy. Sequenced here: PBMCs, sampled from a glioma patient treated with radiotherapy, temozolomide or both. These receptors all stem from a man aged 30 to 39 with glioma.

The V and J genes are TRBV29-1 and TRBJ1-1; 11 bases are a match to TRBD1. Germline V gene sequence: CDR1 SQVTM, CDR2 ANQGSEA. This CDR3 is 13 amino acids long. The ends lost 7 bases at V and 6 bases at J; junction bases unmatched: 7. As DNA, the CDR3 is TGCAGCGGGGGACAGGGGGAGTATTCTGAAGCTTTCTTT. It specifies CSGGQGEYSEAFF.

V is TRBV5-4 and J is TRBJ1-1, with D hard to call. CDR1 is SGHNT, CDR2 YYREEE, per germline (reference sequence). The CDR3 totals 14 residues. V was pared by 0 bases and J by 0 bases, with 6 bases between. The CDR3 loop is CASSLAVLNTEAFF. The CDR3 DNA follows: TGTGCCAGCAGCTTGGCAGTGCTGAACACTGAAGCTTTCTTT.

The CDR3 spells CASSPPGGQETQYF. As DNA, the CDR3 is TGTGCCAGCAGCCCCCCAGGGGGCCAAGAGACCCAGTACTTC. This rearrangement joins TRBV5-4 to TRBJ2-5; 7 nucleotides match TRBD1. Germline CDR1 reads SGHNT; CDR2 reads YYREEE (reference sequence). The CDR3 extends over 14 amino acids. J was trimmed by 1 base and V by 4 bases; bases with no gene match: 4. Full variable domain (missing parts from reference TRBV5-4 and TRBJ2-5): ETGVTQSPTHLIKTRGQQVTLRCSSQSGHNTVSWYQQALGQGPQFIFQYYREEENGRGNFPPRFSGLQFPNYSSELNVNALELDDSALYLCASSPPGGQETQYFGPGTRLLVL.

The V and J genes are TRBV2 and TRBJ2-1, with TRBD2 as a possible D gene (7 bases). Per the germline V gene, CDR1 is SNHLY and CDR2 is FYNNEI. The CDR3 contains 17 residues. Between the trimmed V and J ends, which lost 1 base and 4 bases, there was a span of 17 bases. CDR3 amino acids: CASSEEGGEPEYNEQFF. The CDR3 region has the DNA TGTGCCAGCAGTGAAGAGGGGGGGGAGCCCGAATACAATGAGCAGTTCTTC.

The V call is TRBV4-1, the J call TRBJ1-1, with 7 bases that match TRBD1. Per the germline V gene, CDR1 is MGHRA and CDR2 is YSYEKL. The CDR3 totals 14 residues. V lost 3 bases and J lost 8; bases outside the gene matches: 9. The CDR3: CASSHTTDRAEAFF. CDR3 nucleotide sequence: TGCGCCAGCAGCCACACAACAGACAGGGCGGAAGCTTTCTTT.

The CDR3 loop is CASSLADLNEKLFF. CDR3 bases: TGTGCCAGCAGCTTAGCGGACCTAAATGAAAAACTGTTTTTT. V gene TRBV13 combines with J gene TRBJ1-4; D call uncertain. The CDR3 runs to 14 residues. Trimming removed 1 base from V and 5 bases from J, with 8 bases in between. Germline V CDR1 and CDR2: PRHDT, FYEKMQ (reference sequence).

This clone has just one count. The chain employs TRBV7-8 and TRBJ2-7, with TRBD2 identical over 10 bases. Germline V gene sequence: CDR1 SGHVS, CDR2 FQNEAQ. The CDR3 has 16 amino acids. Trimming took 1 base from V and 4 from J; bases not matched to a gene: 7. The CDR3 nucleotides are TGTGCCAGCAGCTTAGTAGTTAGCGGGGGGCTTTACGAGCAGTACTTC. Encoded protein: CASSLVVSGGLYEQYF.

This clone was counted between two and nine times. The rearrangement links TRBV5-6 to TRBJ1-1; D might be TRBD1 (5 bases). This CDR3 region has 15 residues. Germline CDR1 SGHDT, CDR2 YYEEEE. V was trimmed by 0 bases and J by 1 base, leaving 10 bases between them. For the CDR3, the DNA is TGTGCCAGCAGCTTGGTGGGACGGAAGAACACTGAAGCTTTCTTT. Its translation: CASSLVGRKNTEAFF. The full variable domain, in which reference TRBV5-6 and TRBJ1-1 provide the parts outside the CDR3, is DAGVTQSPTHLIKTRGQQVTLRCSPKSGHDTVSWYQQALGQGPQFIFQYYEEEERQRGNFPDRFSGHQFPNYSSELNVNALLLGDSALYLCASSLVGRKNTEAFFGQGTRLTVV.

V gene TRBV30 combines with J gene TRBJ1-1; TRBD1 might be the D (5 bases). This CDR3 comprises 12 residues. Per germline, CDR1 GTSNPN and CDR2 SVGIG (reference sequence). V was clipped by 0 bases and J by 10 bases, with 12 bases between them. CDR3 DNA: TGTGCCTGGAGTGTACTCGCCGGGGGAGCTTTCTTT. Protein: CAWSVLAGGAFF. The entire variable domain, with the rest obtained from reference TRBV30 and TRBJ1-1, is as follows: SQTIHQWPATLVQPVGSPLSLECTVEGTSNPNLYWYRQAAGRGLQLLFYSVGIGQISSEVPQNLSASRPQDRQFILSSKKLLLSDSGFYLCAWSVLAGGAFFGQGTRLTVV.

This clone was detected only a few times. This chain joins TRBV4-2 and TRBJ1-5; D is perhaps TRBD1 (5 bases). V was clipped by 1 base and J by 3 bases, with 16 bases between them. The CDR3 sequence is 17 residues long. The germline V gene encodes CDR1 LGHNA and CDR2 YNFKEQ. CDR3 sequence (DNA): TGTGCCAGCAGCCAAGGGGCGGGACGGGGGGACAATCAGCCCCAGCATTTT. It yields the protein CASSQGAGRGDNQPQHF.

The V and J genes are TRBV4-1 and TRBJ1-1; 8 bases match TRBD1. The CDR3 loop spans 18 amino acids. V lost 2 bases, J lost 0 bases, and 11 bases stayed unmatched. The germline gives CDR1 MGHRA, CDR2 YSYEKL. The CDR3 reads CASSQISSRGPVNTEAFF. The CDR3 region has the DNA TGCGCCAGCAGCCAAATAAGTTCCAGGGGGCCCGTGAACACTGAAGCTTTCTTT.

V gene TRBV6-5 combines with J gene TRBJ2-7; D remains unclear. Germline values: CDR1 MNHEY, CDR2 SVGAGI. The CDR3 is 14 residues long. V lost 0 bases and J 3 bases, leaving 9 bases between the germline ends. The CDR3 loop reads CASSYSRLNYEQYF. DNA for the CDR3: TGTGCCAGCAGTTACTCGAGACTGAACTACGAGCAGTACTTC.

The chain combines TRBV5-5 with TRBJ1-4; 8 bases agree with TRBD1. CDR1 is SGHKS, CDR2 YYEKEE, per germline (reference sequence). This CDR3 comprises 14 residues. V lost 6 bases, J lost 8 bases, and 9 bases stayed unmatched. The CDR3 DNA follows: TGTGCCAGCACCCCAGGGGGCAAGGGAGAAAAACTGTTTTTT. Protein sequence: CASTPGGKGEKLFF.

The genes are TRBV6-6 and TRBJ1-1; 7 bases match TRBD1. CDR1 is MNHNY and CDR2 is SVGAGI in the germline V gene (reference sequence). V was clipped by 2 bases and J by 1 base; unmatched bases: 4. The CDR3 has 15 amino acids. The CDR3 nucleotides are TGTGCCAGCAGTTACCCGCAGGGGGAGAACACTGAAGCTTTCTTT. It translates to CASSYPQGENTEAFF.

Written as DNA, the CDR3 is TGTGCCAGCTCCGGGACAGGGGGCGCAGCCTATGGCTACACCTTC. Amino acid sequence: CASSGTGGAAYGYTF. V gene TRBV28 combines with J gene TRBJ1-2; 12 bases match TRBD1. Per the germline V gene, CDR1 is MDHEN and CDR2 is SYDVKM. Germline trimming cut 8 bases from V and 4 bases from J; bases unmatched to any gene: 8. The CDR3 contains 15 residues.

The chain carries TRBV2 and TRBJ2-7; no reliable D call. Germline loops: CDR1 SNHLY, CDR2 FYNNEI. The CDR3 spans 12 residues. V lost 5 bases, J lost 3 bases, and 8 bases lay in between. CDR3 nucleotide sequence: TGTGCCAGCAGTTCCAACAGCTACGAGCAGTACTTC. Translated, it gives CASSSNSYEQYF.

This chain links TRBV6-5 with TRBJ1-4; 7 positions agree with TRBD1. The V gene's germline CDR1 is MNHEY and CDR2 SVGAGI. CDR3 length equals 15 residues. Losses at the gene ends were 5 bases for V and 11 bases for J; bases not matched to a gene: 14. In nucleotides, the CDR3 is TGTGCCAGCAGTCCCCCGGGACAGCTAATGACTAAACTGTTTTTT. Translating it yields CASSPPGQLMTKLFF.

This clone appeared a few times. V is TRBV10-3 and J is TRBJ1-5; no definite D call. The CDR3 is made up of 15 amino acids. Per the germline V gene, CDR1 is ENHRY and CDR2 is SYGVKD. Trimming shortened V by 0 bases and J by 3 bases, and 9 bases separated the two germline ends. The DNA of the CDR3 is TGTGCCATCAGTGAGTCTACGCCGTTCAATCAGCCCCAGCATTTT. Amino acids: CAISESTPFNQPQHF.

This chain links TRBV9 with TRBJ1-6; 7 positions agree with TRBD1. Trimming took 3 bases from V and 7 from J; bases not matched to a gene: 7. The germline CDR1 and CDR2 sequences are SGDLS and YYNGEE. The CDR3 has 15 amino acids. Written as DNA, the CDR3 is TGTGCCAGCAGCGAGGGGGGACAGATAAATTCACCCCTCCACTTT. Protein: CASSEGGQINSPLHF.

The CDR3 here is CASSSQGNEQFF. CDR3 bases: TGCGCCAGCAGCTCCCAGGGCAATGAGCAGTTCTTC. The chain joins TRBV4-1 to TRBJ2-1, with a tentative D call TRBD1 (5 bases). The CDR3 has 12 residues. With 5 bases removed from V and 6 bases from J, the gap between germline ends came to 8 bases. Germline lookup yields CDR1 MGHRA and CDR2 YSYEKL.

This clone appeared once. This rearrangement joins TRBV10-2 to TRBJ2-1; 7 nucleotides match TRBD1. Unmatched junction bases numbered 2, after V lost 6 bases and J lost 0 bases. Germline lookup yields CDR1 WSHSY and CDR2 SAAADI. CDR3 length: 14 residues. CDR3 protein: CASSGTASYNEQFF. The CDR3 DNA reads TGCGCCAGCAGCGGGACAGCCTCCTACAATGAGCAGTTCTTC.